Listed below are T cell receptor beta chains from one sample, sequenced in a study of OX40 agonist ivuxolimab in advanced cancers. The assay was immunoSEQ multiplex PCR, and TCRdb's table has in-frame clones only and misses some. Of some 77,000 clones detected, around 93% appear once; the ten largest clones hold over 8.5%. The input for sequencing was CD4+ or CD8+ T cells sorted from blood, taken in a trial of the OX40 agonist ivuxolimab. Receptor source: an adult with an advanced solid tumor such as melanoma, head and neck, liver or kidney cancer. Both conserved end residues are part of each CDR3. A D gene is named only where the DNA matches it firmly. Size values are once, few and many counts, or a class for expanded clones, and some rows have none.

size	V	J	D	CDR3	DNA
.	TRBV6-5	TRBJ2-7	.	CASSYSPGSYEQYF	TGTGCCAGCAGTTACTCGCCCGGGTCCTACGAGCAGTACTTC
.	TRBV27	TRBJ1-2	.	CASSLLAGQGSNYGYTF	TGTGCCAGCAGTTTATTGGCGGGGCAGGGCTCTAACTATGGCTACACCTTC
.	TRBV4-1	TRBJ2-5	.	CASSQEGETQYF	TGCGCCAGCAGCCAAGAAGGAGAGACCCAGTACTTC
.	TRBV2	TRBJ2-1	TRBD2	CASREQKVLAGTDEQFF	TGTGCCAGCAGGGAACAGAAGGTACTAGCGGGTACTGATGAGCAGTTCTTC
.	TRBV9	TRBJ2-1	TRBD2	CASSVESGGYNEQFF	TGTGCCAGCAGCGTAGAGTCGGGGGGGTACAATGAGCAGTTCTTC
.	TRBV6-4	TRBJ2-7	TRBD1	CASSRDRAGMDEQYF	TGTGCCAGCAGTCGGGACAGGGCAGGGATGGACGAGCAGTACTTC
.	TRBV19	TRBJ1-2	TRBD1	CASSIGTGVYGYTF	TGTGCCAGTAGTATCGGGACAGGGGTTTATGGCTACACCTTC
.	TRBV9	TRBJ1-2	.	CASSVGEFEGYTF	TGTGCCAGCAGCGTGGGGGAGTTTGAGGGCTACACCTTC
.	TRBV25-1	TRBJ1-1	.	CASSEYGELNTEAFF	TGTGCCAGCAGTGAATATGGAGAACTGAACACTGAAGCTTTCTTT
.	TRBV12-5	TRBJ2-5	TRBD1	CASGSPLQGDGETQYF	TGTGCTAGTGGTTCCCCCTTACAGGGGGACGGGGAGACCCAGTACTTC
once	TRBV6-5	TRBJ2-7	TRBD1	CASSYFRTGAYEQYF	TGTGCCAGCAGTTACTTCCGGACAGGAGCCTACGAGCAGTACTTC
.	TRBV18	TRBJ1-1	TRBD1	CASSPGQGANTEAFF	TGTGCCAGCTCACCGGGACAGGGGGCGAACACTGAAGCTTTCTTT
.	TRBV27	TRBJ2-7	TRBD1	CASSIPGQGANEQYF	TGTGCCAGCAGTATCCCGGGACAGGGGGCCAACGAGCAGTACTTC
.	TRBV7-9	TRBJ1-1	TRBD1	CASSSPTGTANTEAFF	TGTGCCAGCAGCTCCCCCACCGGGACAGCCAACACTGAAGCTTTCTTT
.	TRBV9	TRBJ2-7	TRBD1	CASSAGTGISYEQYF	TGTGCCAGCAGCGCTGGGACAGGGATTTCCTACGAGCAGTACTTC
.	TRBV10-3	TRBJ1-1	.	CAISEPGRGANEAFF	TGTGCCATCAGTGAGCCCGGTCGGGGGGCGAATGAAGCTTTCTTT
.	TRBV27	TRBJ1-6	.	CASTLWGVGGSPLHF	TGTGCCAGCACTCTCTGGGGGGTTGGCGGATCACCCCTCCACTTT
.	TRBV11-2	TRBJ2-5	TRBD2	CASSLVLAGQETQYF	TGTGCCAGCAGCTTAGTCCTAGCGGGGCAAGAGACCCAGTACTTC
.	TRBV6-1	TRBJ2-7	.	CASSYEQYF	TGTGCCAGCAGTTACGAGCAGTACTTC
.	TRBV10-3	TRBJ2-7	.	CAISEYQYYEQYF	TGTGCCATCAGTGAGTATCAGTACTACGAGCAGTACTTC
.	TRBV19	TRBJ2-7	.	CASSASGRSYEQYF	TGTGCCAGTAGTGCGTCAGGGAGGTCCTACGAGCAGTACTTC
.	TRBV9	TRBJ2-7	.	CASSVGPELYEQYF	TGTGCCAGCAGCGTAGGGCCAGAGCTCTACGAGCAGTACTTC
.	TRBV7-2	TRBJ2-1	TRBD2	CASSLASGTSIWDEQFF	TGTGCCAGCAGCTTAGCGTCCGGGACTAGCATCTGGGATGAGCAGTTCTTC
.	TRBV2	TRBJ2-2	.	CARGRGHRGAVF	TGTGCCAGGGGACGCGGGCACCGGGGAGCTGTTTTT
.	TRBV5-1	TRBJ1-1	TRBD1	CASSWTGTGNTEAFF	TGCGCCAGCAGCTGGACCGGGACAGGGAACACTGAAGCTTTCTTT
.	TRBV7-9	TRBJ2-7	TRBD1	CASSLAGQGGTYEQYF	TGTGCCAGCAGCTTAGCAGGACAGGGAGGAACCTACGAGCAGTACTTC
.	TRBV5-6	TRBJ2-3	TRBD2	CASSLLIAGFTDTQYF	TGTGCCAGCAGCTTGTTAATAGCGGGCTTCACAGATACGCAGTATTTT
.	TRBV10-3	TRBJ1-2	.	CAISESNWGERGYTF	TGTGCCATCAGTGAGTCTAATTGGGGGGAAAGAGGCTACACCTTC
.	TRBV13	TRBJ2-7	.	CASSLPGAYEQYF	TGTGCCAGCAGCCTGCCGGGCGCCTACGAGCAGTACTTC
.	TRBV7-8	TRBJ2-7	.	CASSLGPHYEQYF	TGTGCCAGCAGCTTGGGGCCTCACTACGAGCAGTACTTC
once	TRBV27	TRBJ1-2	.	CASSLSGEPYGYTF	TGTGCCAGCAGTTTAAGCGGGGAGCCCTATGGCTACACCTTC
.	TRBV27	TRBJ2-1	.	CASSSVLNEQFF	TGTGCCAGCAGTTCTGTTTTGAATGAGCAGTTCTTC
.	TRBV9	TRBJ1-1	TRBD1	CASSVGGQGLGPEAFF	TGTGCCAGCAGCGTAGGTGGACAGGGGCTGGGGCCTGAAGCTTTCTTT